This TCR beta chain appears in the sequencing data of a study of cytomegalovirus exposure and HLA in healthy donors. At the level of the study: Both the 120 or so validation repertoires and the 500 to 700 first-cohort repertoires used the same platform, as reported by a later analysis.

Notes on the study in general: Reported performance of the classifier showed diagnosis of cytomegalovirus status with high specificity and sensitivity.

Comment on this clone: What it binds is not known.

J was trimmed by 0 bases and V by 6 bases; bases with no gene match: 6. The CDR3 totals 15 residues. Germline V gives CDR1 SGHAT, CDR2 FQNNGV. Assay used: immunoSEQ multiplex PCR; TCRdb lists only in-frame clones, some missing. The sample holds around 52,000 clones; about 92% are singletons and the top ten take about 5.8%. J is TRBJ2-3 and V is TRBV11-2; 7 bases match TRBD2. This sequence was found in a young woman in good health and CMV-seronegative. The sample was PBMCs. The CDR3 DNA is TGTGCCAGCAGTCGGGGGGATTCTAGCACAGATACGCAGTATTTT. Protein: CASSRGDSSTDTQYF.